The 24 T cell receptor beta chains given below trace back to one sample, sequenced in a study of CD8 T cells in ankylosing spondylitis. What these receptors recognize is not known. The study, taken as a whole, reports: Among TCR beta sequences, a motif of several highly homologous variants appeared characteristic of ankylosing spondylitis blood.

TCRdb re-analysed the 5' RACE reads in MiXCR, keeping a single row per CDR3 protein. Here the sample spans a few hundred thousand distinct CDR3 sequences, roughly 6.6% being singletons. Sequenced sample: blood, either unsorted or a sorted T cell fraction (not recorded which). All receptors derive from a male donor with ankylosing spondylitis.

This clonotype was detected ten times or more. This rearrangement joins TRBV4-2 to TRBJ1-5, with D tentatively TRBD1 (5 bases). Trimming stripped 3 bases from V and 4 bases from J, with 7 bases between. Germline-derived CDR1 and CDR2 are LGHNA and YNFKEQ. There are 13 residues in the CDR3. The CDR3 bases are TGTGCCAGCAGCCACGGGGGGAATCAGCCCCAGCATTTT. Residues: CASSHGGNQPQHF.

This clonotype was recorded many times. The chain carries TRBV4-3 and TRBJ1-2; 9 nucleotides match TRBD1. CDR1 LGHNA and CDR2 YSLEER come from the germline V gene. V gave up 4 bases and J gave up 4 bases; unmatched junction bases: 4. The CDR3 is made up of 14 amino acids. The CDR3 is CASSPQDRGYGYTF. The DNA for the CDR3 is TGCGCCAGCAGCCCACAGGACAGGGGCTATGGCTACACCTTC.

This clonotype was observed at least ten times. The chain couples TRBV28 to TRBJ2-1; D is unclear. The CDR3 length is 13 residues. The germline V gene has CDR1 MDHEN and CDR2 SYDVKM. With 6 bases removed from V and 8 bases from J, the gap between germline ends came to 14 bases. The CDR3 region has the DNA TGTGCCAGCAGCTACGGACGAAGCCATGAGCAGTTCTTC. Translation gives CASSYGRSHEQFF.

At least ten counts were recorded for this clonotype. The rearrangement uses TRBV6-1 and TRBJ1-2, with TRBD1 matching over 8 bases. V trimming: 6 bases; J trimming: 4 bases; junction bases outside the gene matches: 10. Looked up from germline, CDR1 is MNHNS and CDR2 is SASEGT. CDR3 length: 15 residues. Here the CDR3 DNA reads TGTGCCAGCAGGATCTCCGGGACAGGAGGCTATGGCTACACCTTC. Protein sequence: CASRISGTGGYGYTF.

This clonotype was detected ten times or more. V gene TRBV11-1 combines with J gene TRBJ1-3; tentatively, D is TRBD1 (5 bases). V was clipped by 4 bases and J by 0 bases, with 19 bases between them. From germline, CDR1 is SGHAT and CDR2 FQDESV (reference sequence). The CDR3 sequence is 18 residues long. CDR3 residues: CASSSIRKTGGSGNTIYF. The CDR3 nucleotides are TGTGCCAGCAGCTCCATTAGAAAAACAGGAGGCTCTGGAAACACCATATATTTT.

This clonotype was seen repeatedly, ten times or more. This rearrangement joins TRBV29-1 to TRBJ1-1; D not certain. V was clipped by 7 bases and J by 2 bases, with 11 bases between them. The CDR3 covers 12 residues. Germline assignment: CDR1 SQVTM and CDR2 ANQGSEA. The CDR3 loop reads CSASDGNTEAFF. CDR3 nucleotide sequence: TGCAGCGCCTCAGATGGAAACACTGAAGCTTTCTTT.

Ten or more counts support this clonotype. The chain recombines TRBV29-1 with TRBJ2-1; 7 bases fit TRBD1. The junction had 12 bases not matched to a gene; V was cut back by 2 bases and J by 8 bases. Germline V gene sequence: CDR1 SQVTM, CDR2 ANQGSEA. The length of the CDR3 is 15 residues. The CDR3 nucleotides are TGCAGCGTTGAATTGTTTTCTGACAGGGCGGATGAGCAGTTCTTC. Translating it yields CSVELFSDRADEQFF.

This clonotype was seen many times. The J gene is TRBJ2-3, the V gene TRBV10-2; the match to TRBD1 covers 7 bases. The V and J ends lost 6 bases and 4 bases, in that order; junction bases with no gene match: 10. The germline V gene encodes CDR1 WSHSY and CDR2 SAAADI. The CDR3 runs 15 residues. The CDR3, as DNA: TGCGCCAGCAGGGCGACAGGGCCGCGACCAGATACGCAGTATTTT. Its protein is CASRATGPRPDTQYF.

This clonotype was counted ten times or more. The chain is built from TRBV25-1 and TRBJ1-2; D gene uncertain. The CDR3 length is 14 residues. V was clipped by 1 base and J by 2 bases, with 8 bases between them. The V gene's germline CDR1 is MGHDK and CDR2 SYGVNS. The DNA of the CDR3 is TGTGCCAGCAGTGAATCCGTAGCAAACTATGGCTACACCTTC. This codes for CASSESVANYGYTF.

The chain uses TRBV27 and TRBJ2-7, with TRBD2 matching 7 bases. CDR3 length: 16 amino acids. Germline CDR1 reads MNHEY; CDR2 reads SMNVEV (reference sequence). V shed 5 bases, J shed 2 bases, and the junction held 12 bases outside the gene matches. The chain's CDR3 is CASSPIWAGETYEQYF. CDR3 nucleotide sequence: TGTGCCAGCAGTCCCATCTGGGCGGGAGAGACCTACGAGCAGTACTTC.

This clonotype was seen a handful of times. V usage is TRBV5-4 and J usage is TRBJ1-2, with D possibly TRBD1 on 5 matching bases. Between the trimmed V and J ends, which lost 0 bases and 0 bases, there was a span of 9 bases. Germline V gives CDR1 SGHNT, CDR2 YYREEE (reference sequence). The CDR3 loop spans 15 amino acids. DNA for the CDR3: TGTGCCAGCAGCTTGGACAGGATACCTAACTATGGCTACACCTTC. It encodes CASSLDRIPNYGYTF.

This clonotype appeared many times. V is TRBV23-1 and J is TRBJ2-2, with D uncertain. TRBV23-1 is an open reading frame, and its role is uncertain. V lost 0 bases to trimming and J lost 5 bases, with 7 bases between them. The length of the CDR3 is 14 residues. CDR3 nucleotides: TGCGCCAGCAGTCAATCAGCTGCTACCGGGGAGCTGTTTTTT. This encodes CASSQSAATGELFF.

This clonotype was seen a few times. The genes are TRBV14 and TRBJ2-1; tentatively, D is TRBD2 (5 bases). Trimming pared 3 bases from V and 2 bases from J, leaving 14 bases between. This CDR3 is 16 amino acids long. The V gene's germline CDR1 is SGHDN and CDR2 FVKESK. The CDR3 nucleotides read TGTGCCAGCAGCCAGTGGGGAGCGGTACCCTACAATGAGCAGTTCTTC. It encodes CASSQWGAVPYNEQFF.

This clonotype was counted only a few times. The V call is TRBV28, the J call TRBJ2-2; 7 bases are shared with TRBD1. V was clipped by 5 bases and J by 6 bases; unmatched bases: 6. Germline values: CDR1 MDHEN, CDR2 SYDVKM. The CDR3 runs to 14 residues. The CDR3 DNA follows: TGTGCCAGCAGTGAACCCGGACAGGCCGGGGAGCTGTTTTTT. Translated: CASSEPGQAGELFF.

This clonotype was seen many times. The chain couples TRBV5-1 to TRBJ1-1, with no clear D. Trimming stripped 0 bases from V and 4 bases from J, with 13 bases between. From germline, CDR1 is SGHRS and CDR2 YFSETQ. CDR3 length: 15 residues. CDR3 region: CASSLAGSRGTEAFF. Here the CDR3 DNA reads TGCGCCAGCAGCTTGGCCGGTTCCCGAGGCACTGAAGCTTTCTTT.

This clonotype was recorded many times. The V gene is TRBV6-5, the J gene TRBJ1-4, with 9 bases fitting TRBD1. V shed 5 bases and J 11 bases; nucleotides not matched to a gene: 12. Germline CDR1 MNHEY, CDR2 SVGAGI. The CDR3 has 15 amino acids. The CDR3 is CASSIQGAGKEKLFF. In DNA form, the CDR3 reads TGTGCCAGCAGTATACAGGGGGCAGGGAAGGAGAAACTGTTTTTT.

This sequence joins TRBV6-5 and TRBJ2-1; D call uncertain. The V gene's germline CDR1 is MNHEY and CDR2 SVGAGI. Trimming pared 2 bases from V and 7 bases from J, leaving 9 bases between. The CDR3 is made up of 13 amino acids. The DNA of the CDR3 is TGTGCCAGCAGTTACCGATCCGAGAATGAGCAGTTCTTC. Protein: CASSYRSENEQFF.

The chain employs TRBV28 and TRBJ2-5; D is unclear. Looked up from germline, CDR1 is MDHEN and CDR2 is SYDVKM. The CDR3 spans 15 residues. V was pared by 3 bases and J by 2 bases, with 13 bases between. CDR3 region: CASSFPLGKQETQYF. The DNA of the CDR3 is TGTGCCAGCAGTTTTCCCCTGGGGAAGCAAGAGACCCAGTACTTC.

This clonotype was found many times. The CDR3 DNA sequence: TGTGCCAGCAGCTTTGAGAGGGGAGGTGGTTTCTTT. Translation gives CASSFERGGGFF. The chain joins TRBV7-9 to TRBJ1-1, with D perhaps TRBD1 (5 bases). Per the germline V gene, CDR1 is SEHNR and CDR2 is FQNEAQ (reference sequence). With 3 bases removed from V and 13 bases from J, the gap between germline ends came to 15 bases. CDR3 length equals 12 residues.

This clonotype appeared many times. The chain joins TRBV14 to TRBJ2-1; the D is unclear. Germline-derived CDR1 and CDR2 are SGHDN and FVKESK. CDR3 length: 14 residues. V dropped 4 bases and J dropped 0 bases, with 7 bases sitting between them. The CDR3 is CASSLFGSYNEQFF. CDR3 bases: TGTGCCAGCAGCCTGTTCGGCTCCTACAATGAGCAGTTCTTC.

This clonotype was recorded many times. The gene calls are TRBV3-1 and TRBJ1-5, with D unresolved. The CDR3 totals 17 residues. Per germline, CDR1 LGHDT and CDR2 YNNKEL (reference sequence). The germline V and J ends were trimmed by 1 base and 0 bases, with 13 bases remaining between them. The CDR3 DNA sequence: TGTGCCAGCAGCCAAGGCTATCCGGGGTATAGCAATCAGCCCCAGCATTTT. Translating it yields CASSQGYPGYSNQPQHF.

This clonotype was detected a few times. CDR3 nucleotides: TGCAGTGCTAGAGCCCGGGACAGGGAATCTGAAGCTTTCTTT. Amino acid sequence: CSARARDRESEAFF. The V and J genes are TRBV20-1 and TRBJ1-1; TRBD1 matches 9 bases. There are 14 residues in the CDR3. Germline V gene lookup returns CDR1 DFQATT and CDR2 SNEGSKA (reference sequence). Trimming at V came to 1 base and at J to 6 bases, leaving 6 bases not matched to a gene.

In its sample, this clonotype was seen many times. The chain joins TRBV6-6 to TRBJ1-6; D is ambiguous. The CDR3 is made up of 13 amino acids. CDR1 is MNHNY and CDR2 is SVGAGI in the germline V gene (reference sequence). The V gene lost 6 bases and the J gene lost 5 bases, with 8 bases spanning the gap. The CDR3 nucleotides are TGTGCCAGCAGGCCAACCCATAATTCACCCCTCCACTTT. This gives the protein CASRPTHNSPLHF.

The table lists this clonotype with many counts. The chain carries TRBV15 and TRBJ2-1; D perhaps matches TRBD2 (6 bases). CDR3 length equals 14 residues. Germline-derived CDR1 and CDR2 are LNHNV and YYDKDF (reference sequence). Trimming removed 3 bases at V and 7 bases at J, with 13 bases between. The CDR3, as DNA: TGTGCCACCAGCAGCTACTTGGGAGGTAATGAGCAGTTCTTC. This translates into CATSSYLGGNEQFF. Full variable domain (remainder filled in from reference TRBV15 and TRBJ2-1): DAMVIQNPRYQVTQFGKPVTLSCSQTLNHNVMYWYQQKSSQAPKLLFHYYDKDFNNEADTPDNFQSRRPNTSFCFLDIRSPGLGDTAMYLCATSSYLGGNEQFFGPGTRLTVL.